This TCR beta chain is drawn from a study of T cell changes during pregnancy in multiple sclerosis. The V gene's germline CDR1 is LNHDA and CDR2 SQIVND (reference sequence). After removal of 6 bases from V and 6 bases from J, the junction contained 9 bases not matched to a gene. The CDR3 is 16 amino acids. The method was immunoSEQ multiplex PCR; TCRdb's version includes in-frame clones alone and lacks a portion of them. The sample shows roughly 84,000 clones, about 94% of them seen only once. The chain uses TRBV19 and TRBJ2-7; 15 positions agree with TRBD2. The receptor comes from a female donor in good health, enrolled as a control in a pregnancy study. Sequences were derived from peripheral blood, sampled in the third trimester of pregnancy. CDR3: CASSRSRTSGRAEQYF. The CDR3 coding sequence is TGTGCCAGTAGCAGAAGTCGGACTAGCGGGAGGGCCGAGCAGTACTTC.